The 25 T cell receptor beta chains presented below share a single source sample, sequenced in a study of shared clonotypes between healthy human individuals. Repertoires were generated with immunoSEQ multiplex PCR, while TCRdb's copy carries only in-frame clones and drops some. The sample consists of some 2.4 million clones, approximately 93% of them appearing once. The sequenced material came from naive CD4+ T cells from PBMCs. Described subset: CD45RA+ positively selected. These receptors all stem from a man younger than 35 in good health. Some clones in this sample may be carry-over from other donors' samples.

The chain links TRBV13 to TRBJ2-7; D gene unclear. The V end was cut by 5 bases, the J end by 3 bases, with 11 bases between. This CDR3 region has 13 residues. Germline V gene data show CDR1 as PRHDT and CDR2 as FYEKMQ (reference sequence). CDR3 region: CASSPRAGYEQYF. CDR3 coding DNA: TGTGCCAGCAGCCCTCGTGCCGGCTACGAGCAGTACTTC.

Worth noting for this clone: Germline and junction disagree at one end, which may indicate a read error. The rearrangement links TRBV6-1 to TRBJ2-5; tentative D call: TRBD2 (6 bases). The CDR3 consists of 14 residues. Germline CDR1 and CDR2: MNHNS and SASEGT. The DNA of the CDR3 is TGTGCCAGCGGTGAAGCGCTCGGGGGAGAGACCCAGTACTTC. Its translation is CASGEALGGETQYF.

The J gene is TRBJ2-3, the V gene TRBV6-5, with D uncertain. Germline V gene data show CDR1 as MNHEY and CDR2 as SVGAGI. The ends were cut back, 2 bases at V and 6 bases at J, with 3 bases in the middle. This CDR3 has 11 amino acids. The CDR3 bases are TGTGCCAGCAGTTACGAGGATACGCAGTATTTT. Its protein is CASSYEDTQYF.

This clone was recorded only once. The chain uses TRBV12-1 and TRBJ2-2; the table names TRBD2, a call not compared with the DNA. TRBV12-1 is shown as a pseudogene. The CDR3 loop spans 15 amino acids. CDR3 protein: CASEGGRPFTGELFF. CDR3 bases: TGTGCCAGCGAGGGCGGGAGGCCCTTCACCGGGGAGCTGTTTTTT.

V is TRBV7-6 and J is TRBJ2-3; unclear D gene. CDR3 length: 14 amino acids. Germline CDR1 SGHVS, CDR2 FNYEAQ. V was cut by 0 bases and J by 5 bases, with 9 bases left in between. CDR3 coding DNA: TGTGCCAGCAGCTTAGCATTTGTAGTAGATACGCAGTATTTT. Its translation: CASSLAFVVDTQYF.

Note on this clone: Other DNA variants within this sample encode the same CDR3. The rearrangement joins TRBV28 to TRBJ1-4; D call uncertain. Germline V lookup: CDR1 MDHEN, CDR2 SYDVKM. The CDR3 runs to 12 residues. V gave up 4 bases and J gave up 8 bases, with 8 bases separating them. Here the CDR3 reads CASSSGNEKLFF. CDR3 DNA: TGTGCCAGCAGTTCTGGGAACGAAAAACTGTTTTTT.

The genes are TRBV10-3 and TRBJ2-6; no reliable D call. The CDR3 loop spans 13 amino acids. Deletions cut 4 bases from V and 2 bases from J, with 3 bases between. The V gene's germline CDR1 is ENHRY and CDR2 SYGVKD. CDR3 sequence reads: CAISGTGANVLTF. Written as DNA, the CDR3 is TGTGCCATCAGTGGCACTGGGGCCAACGTCCTGACTTTC.

Note on this clone: The junction does not match germline at one end; this may be a read error. This CDR3 is also generated by other DNA sequences in the sample. The chain uses TRBV2 and TRBJ2-6, with a possible D match to TRBD1 (5 bases). CDR1 is SNHLY, CDR2 FYNNEI, per germline. This CDR3 contains 16 residues. CDR3 nucleotides: TGTGCCAGCAGTGTGCAACATCTCTCTGGGGCCAACGTTCTGACTTTC. It translates to CASSVQHLSGANVLTF.

The chain employs TRBV7-2 and TRBJ2-7; D uncertain. The germline V and J ends were trimmed by 4 bases and 3 bases, with 10 bases remaining between them. Germline CDR1 reads SGHTA; CDR2 reads FQGNSA. This CDR3 region has 13 residues. This CDR3 is CASSSAGLYEQYF. In nucleotides, the CDR3 is TGTGCCAGCAGCTCCGCCGGGCTCTACGAGCAGTACTTC.

This clone was observed once. The chain employs TRBV6-1 and TRBJ2-3; D perhaps matches TRBD1 (5 bases). Germline-derived CDR1 and CDR2 are MNHNS and SASEGT. The CDR3 is 12 amino acids. Trimming pared 2 bases from V and 15 bases from J, leaving 15 bases between. The CDR3 bases are TGTGCCAGCAGTGAATATTCAGGGCCCCACTATTTT. This sequence encodes CASSEYSGPHYF.

A single count supports this clone. The chain has TRBV6-5 and TRBJ2-2, with D uncertain. This CDR3 comprises 14 residues. V lost 2 bases to trimming and J lost 2 bases, with 6 bases between them. CDR1 MNHEY and CDR2 SVGAGI come from the germline V gene. The CDR3 sequence: CASSYDPNTGELFF. The DNA of the CDR3 is TGTGCCAGCAGTTACGACCCCAACACCGGGGAGCTGTTTTTT.

This rearrangement joins TRBV9 to TRBJ2-1; 8 bases are shared with TRBD2. The CDR3 runs to 13 residues. The V and J ends lost 4 bases and 10 bases, in that order; junction bases with no gene match: 7. Germline-derived CDR1 and CDR2 are SGDLS and YYNGEE. The CDR3 region is CASSPWTSREQFF. The DNA of the CDR3 is TGTGCCAGCAGCCCCTGGACTAGCCGAGAGCAGTTCTTC. The whole variable domain, remainder taken from reference TRBV9 and TRBJ2-1, is DSGVTQTPKHLITATGQRVTLRCSPRSGDLSVYWYQQSLDQGLQFLIQYYNGEERAKGNILERFSAQQFPDLHSELNLSSLELGDSALYFCASSPWTSREQFFGPGTRLTVL.

The J gene is TRBJ2-1, the V gene TRBV28; maybe TRBD2 (5 bases). V gave up 2 bases and J gave up 8 bases, with 7 bases separating them. The germline gives CDR1 MDHEN, CDR2 SYDVKM. The CDR3 extends over 12 amino acids. The CDR3 is CASSLAGDEQFF. The CDR3 DNA follows: TGTGCCAGCAGTTTAGCCGGGGATGAGCAGTTCTTC.

The V gene is TRBV6-1, the J gene TRBJ1-1; a weak D match, TRBD1 (5 bases). V was shortened by 4 bases and J by 10 bases, with 13 bases between the two germline ends. The length of the CDR3 is 12 residues. Germline V CDR1 and CDR2: MNHNS, SASEGT. CDR3 sequence: CASSGQQVSAFF. CDR3 bases: TGTGCCAGCAGTGGTCAACAGGTCTCAGCTTTCTTT.

The chain joins TRBV7-2 to TRBJ2-3; TRBD2 agrees at 7 bases. Trimming removed 4 bases from V and 0 bases from J; junction bases left unmatched: 4. This CDR3 contains 15 residues. From germline, CDR1 is SGHTA and CDR2 FQGNSA. This chain's CDR3 is CASSYGTTSTDTQYF. In DNA, the CDR3 is TGTGCCAGCAGCTACGGGACTACAAGCACAGATACGCAGTATTTT.

The gene calls are TRBV27 and TRBJ2-7, with 7 nucleotides matching TRBD2. The germline V gene has CDR1 MNHEY and CDR2 SMNVEV (reference sequence). Germline trimming cut 6 bases from V and 6 bases from J; bases unmatched to any gene: 17. The CDR3 totals 16 residues. The CDR3 sequence: CASRPLGGGTVREQYF. The DNA of the CDR3 is TGTGCCAGCAGGCCACTTGGGGGGGGGACTGTCCGCGAGCAGTACTTC.

The V gene is TRBV5-1, the J gene TRBJ2-7, with 7 positions matching TRBD1. The germline V gene encodes CDR1 SGHRS and CDR2 YFSETQ. The CDR3 is 15 residues long. V was pared by 0 bases and J by 2 bases, with 5 bases of the junction left unmatched. CDR3 residues: CASSLVTGQPYEQYF. The CDR3 region has the DNA TGCGCCAGCAGCTTGGTGACAGGGCAACCCTACGAGCAGTACTTC.

The chain combines TRBV19 with TRBJ2-1; 9 positions agree with TRBD2. The CDR3 has 17 amino acids. With V trimmed by 2 bases and J by 7 bases, 12 bases remained unmatched. CDR1 and CDR2 (germline): LNHDA, SQIVND (reference sequence). The CDR3 nucleotides read TGTGCCAGTAGTATACTACGGGGACTAGCAACGGTGAATGAGCAGTTCTTC. Translated: CASSILRGLATVNEQFF.

The chain carries TRBV18 and TRBJ2-3; D call uncertain. The V gene lost 2 bases and the J gene lost 8 bases, with 14 bases spanning the gap. CDR3 length: 14 residues. The germline V gene has CDR1 KGHSH and CDR2 LQKENI. CDR3 in DNA: TGTGCCAGCTCACCAGGGTCCAGCAGAGTTACGCAGTATTTT. Translating it yields CASSPGSSRVTQYF. The whole variable domain, remainder taken from reference TRBV18 and TRBJ2-3, is NAGVMQNPRHLVRRRGQEARLRCSPMKGHSHVYWYRQLPEEGLKFMVYLQKENIIDESGMPKERFSAEFPKEGPSILRIQQVVRGDSAAYFCASSPGSSRVTQYFGPGTRLTVL.

The rearrangement joins TRBV28 to TRBJ1-2; D unclear. The germline gives CDR1 MDHEN, CDR2 SYDVKM. This CDR3 region has 14 residues. V was trimmed by 8 bases and J by 4 bases, leaving 17 bases between them. The CDR3 protein is CASAVFQGGYGYTF. Here the CDR3 DNA reads TGTGCCAGCGCGGTCTTCCAAGGAGGCTATGGCTACACCTTC.

The CDR3 DNA is TGTGCCAGCAGCGTAGAAGGGACTAGCGGGACCAGCCCGGGGACCGGGGAGCTGTTTTTT. Translating it yields CASSVEGTSGTSPGTGELFF. V is TRBV9 and J is TRBJ2-2; 13 nucleotides match TRBD2. V lost 0 bases and J lost 5; bases outside the gene matches: 13. CDR1 and CDR2 (germline): SGDLS, YYNGEE. This CDR3 contains 20 residues.

The rearrangement links TRBV28 to TRBJ2-7; perhaps TRBD1 as D (6 bases). This CDR3 has 13 residues. Trimming left V 6 bases short and J 5 bases short, with 14 bases between. Germline lookup yields CDR1 MDHEN and CDR2 SYDVKM. CDR3 sequence reads: CASRLDRYHEQYF. CDR3 nucleotide sequence: TGTGCCAGCAGACTGGACAGATACCACGAGCAGTACTTC.

The chain links TRBV30 to TRBJ2-1; tentative D call: TRBD2 (5 bases). Looked up from germline, CDR1 is GTSNPN and CDR2 is SVGIG (reference sequence). The CDR3 consists of 12 residues. Trimming removed 4 bases at V and 9 bases at J, with 13 bases between. CDR3: CAWKAGDIEQFF. The CDR3 coding sequence is TGTGCCTGGAAAGCCGGGGATATTGAGCAGTTCTTC.

The chain combines TRBV4-2 with TRBJ1-2, with TRBD1 identical over 7 bases. Germline assignment: CDR1 LGHNA and CDR2 YNFKEQ. CDR3 length: 16 amino acids. The V segment lost 6 bases and the J segment 3 bases; nucleotides outside the gene matches: 13. CDR3 sequence reads: CASSRDRFPADYGYTF. The CDR3 DNA sequence: TGTGCCAGCAGTCGGGACAGATTCCCGGCGGACTATGGCTACACCTTC.

The rearrangement joins TRBV7-2 to TRBJ1-4, with a weak D call TRBD1 (5 bases). The V gene lost 2 bases and the J gene lost 8 bases, with 18 bases spanning the gap. Per germline, CDR1 SGHTA and CDR2 FQGNSA. CDR3 size: 16 residues. CDR3 protein: CASSLTPGTGFEKLFF. CDR3 nucleotide sequence: TGTGCCAGCAGCTTAACCCCCGGGACGGGGTTCGAAAAACTGTTTTTT.